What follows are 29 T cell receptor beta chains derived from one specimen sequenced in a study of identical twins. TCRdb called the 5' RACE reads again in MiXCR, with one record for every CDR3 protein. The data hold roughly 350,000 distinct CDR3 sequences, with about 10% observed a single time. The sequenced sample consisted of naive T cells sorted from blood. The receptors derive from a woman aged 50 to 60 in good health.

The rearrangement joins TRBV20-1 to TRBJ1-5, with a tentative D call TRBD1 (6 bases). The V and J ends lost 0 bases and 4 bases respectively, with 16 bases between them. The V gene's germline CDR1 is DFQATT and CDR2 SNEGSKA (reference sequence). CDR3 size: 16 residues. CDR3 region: CSAREGGNIGNQPQHF. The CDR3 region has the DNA TGCAGTGCTAGAGAAGGGGGGAATATCGGAAATCAGCCCCAGCATTTT.

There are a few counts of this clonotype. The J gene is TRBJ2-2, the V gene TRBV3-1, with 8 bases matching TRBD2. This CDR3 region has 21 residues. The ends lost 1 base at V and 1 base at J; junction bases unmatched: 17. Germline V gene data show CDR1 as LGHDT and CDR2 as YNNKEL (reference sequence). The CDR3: CASSQGRWFRAGVGNTGELFF. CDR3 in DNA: TGTGCCAGCAGCCAAGGAAGGTGGTTTCGAGCGGGGGTGGGGAACACCGGGGAGCTGTTTTTT.

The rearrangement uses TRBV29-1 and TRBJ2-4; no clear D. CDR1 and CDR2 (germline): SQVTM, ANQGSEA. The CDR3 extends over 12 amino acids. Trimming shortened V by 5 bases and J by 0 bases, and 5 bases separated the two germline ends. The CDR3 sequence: CSVSEAKNIQYF. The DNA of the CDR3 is TGCAGCGTTAGTGAAGCCAAAAACATTCAGTACTTC.

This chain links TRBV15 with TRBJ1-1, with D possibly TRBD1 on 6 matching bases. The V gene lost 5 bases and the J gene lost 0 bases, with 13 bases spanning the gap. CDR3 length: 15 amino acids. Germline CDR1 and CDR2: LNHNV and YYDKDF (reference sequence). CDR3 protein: CATSEGGLMNTEAFF. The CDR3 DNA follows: TGTGCCACCAGCGAGGGGGGCCTTATGAACACTGAAGCTTTCTTT.

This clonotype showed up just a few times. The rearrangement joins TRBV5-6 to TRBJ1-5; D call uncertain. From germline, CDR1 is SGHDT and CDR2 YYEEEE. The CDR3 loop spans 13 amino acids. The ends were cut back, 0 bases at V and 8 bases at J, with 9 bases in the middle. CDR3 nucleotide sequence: TGTGCCAGCAGCTTGGGGGAGGATAAGCCCCAGCATTTT. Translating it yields CASSLGEDKPQHF.

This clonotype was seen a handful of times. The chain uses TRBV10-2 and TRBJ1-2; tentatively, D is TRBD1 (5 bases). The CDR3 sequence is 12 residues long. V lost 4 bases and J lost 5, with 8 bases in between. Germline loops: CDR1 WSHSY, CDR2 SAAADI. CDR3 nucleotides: TGCGCCAGCAGTGTATCAGGGTATGGCTACACCTTC. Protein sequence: CASSVSGYGYTF.

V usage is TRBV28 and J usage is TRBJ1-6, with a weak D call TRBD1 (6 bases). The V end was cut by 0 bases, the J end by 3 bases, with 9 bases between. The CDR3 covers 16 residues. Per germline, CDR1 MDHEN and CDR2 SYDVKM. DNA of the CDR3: TGTGCCAGCAGTTTATGGCGACAGGACTATAATTCACCCCTCCACTTT. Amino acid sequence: CASSLWRQDYNSPLHF.

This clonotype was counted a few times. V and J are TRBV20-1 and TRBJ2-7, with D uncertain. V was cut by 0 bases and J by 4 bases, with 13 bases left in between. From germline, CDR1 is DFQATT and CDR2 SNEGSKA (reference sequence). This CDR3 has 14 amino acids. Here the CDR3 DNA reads TGCAGTGCTAGAGATCGACGAAGGTTTTACGAGCAGTACTTC. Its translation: CSARDRRRFYEQYF.

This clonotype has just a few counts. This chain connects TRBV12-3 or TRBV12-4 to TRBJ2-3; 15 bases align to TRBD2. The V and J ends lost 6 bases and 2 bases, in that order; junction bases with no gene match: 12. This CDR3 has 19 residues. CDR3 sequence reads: CASSPGLAGGGGLTDTQYF. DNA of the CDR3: TGTGCCAGCAGCCCCGGACTAGCGGGAGGGGGGGGGCTCACAGATACGCAGTATTTT.

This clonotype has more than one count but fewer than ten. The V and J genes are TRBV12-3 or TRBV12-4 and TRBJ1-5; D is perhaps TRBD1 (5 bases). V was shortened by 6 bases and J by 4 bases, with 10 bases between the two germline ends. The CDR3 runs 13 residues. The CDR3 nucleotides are TGTGCCAGCAGGAGGAGGGGAAATCAGCCCCAGCATTTT. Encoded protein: CASRRRGNQPQHF.

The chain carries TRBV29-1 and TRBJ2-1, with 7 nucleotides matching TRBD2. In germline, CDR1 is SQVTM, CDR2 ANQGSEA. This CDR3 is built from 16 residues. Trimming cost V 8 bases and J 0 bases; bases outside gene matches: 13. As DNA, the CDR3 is TGCAGCAGCGGGGCTCGACTCCGGAGCTCCTACAATGAGCAGTTCTTC. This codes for CSSGARLRSSYNEQFF.

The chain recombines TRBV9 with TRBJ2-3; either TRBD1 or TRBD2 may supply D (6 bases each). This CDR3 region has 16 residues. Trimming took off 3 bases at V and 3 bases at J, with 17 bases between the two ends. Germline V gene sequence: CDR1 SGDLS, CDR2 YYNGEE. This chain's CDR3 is CASSEPRGGHTDTQYF. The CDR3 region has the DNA TGTGCCAGCAGCGAGCCCCGTGGGGGGCATACAGATACGCAGTATTTT.

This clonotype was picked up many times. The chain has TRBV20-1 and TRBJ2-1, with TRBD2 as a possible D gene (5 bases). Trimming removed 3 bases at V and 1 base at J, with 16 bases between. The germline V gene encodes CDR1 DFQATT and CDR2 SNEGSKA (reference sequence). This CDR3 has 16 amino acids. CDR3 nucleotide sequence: TGCAGTGCTAGTTCGGAGCGGCGGAGATCCTACAATGAGCAGTTCTTC. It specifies CSASSERRRSYNEQFF.

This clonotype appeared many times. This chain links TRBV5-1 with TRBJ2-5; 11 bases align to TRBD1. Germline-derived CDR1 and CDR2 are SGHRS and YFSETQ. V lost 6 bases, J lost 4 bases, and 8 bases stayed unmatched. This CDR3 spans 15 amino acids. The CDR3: CASTPSGTGGETQYF. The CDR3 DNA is TGCGCCAGCACTCCCTCCGGGACAGGGGGAGAGACCCAGTACTTC.

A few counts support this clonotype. The chain's CDR3 is CASRFNSYEQYF. For the CDR3, the DNA is TGTGCCAGTCGGTTCAACTCCTACGAGCAGTACTTC. The rearrangement joins TRBV7-9 to TRBJ2-7, with unresolved D. The CDR3 runs to 12 residues. V was cut by 9 bases and J by 0 bases, with 9 bases left in between. In germline, CDR1 is SEHNR, CDR2 FQNEAQ (reference sequence).

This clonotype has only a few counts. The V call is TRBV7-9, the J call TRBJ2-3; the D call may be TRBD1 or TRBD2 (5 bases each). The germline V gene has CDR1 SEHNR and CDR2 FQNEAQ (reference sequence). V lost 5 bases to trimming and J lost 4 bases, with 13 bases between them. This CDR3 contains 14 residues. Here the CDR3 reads CASSAGSSADTQYF. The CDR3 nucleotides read TGTGCCAGCAGCGCAGGGAGTTCGGCAGATACGCAGTATTTT. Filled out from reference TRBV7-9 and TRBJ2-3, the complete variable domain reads DTGVSQNPRHKITKRGQNVTFRCDPISEHNRLYWYRQTLGQGPEFLTYFQNEAQLEKSRLLSDRFSAERPKGSFSTLEIQRTEQGDSAMYLCASSAGSSADTQYFGPGTRLTVL.

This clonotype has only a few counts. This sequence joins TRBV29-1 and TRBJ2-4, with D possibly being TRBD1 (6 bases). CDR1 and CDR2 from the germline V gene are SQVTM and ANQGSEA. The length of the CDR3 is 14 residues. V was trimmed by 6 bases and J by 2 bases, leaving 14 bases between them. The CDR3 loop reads CSVAQQGSKNIQYF. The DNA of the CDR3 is TGCAGCGTCGCACAGCAGGGGTCCAAAAACATTCAGTACTTC.

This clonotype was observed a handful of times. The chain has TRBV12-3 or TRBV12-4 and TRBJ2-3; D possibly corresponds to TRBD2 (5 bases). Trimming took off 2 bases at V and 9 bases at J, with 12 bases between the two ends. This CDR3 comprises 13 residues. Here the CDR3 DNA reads TGTGCCAGCAGTTTACCCAATCCGGGAACGCAGTATTTT. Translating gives CASSLPNPGTQYF.

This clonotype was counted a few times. DNA for the CDR3: TGTGTCCTCCAGTCGGGAGGGTACGAGCAGTACTTC. Protein product: CVLQSGGYEQYF. The gene calls are TRBV30 and TRBJ2-7; TRBD2 matches 8 bases. The germline CDR1 and CDR2 sequences are GTSNPN and SVGIG (reference sequence). This CDR3 is built from 12 residues.

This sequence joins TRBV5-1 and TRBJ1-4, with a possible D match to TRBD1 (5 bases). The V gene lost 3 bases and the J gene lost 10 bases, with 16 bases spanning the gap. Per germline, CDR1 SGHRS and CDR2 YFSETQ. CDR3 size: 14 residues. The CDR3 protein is CASSSPGPRGKLFF. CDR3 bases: TGCGCCAGCAGCTCCCCGGGGCCCAGAGGAAAACTGTTTTTT.

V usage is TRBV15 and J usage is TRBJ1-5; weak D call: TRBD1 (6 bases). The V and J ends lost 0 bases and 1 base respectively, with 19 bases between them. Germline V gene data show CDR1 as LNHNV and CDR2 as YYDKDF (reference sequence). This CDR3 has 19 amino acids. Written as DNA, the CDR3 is TGTGCCACCAGCAGAGATTTGGGCGCCGCAGGGACAAGCAATCAGCCCCAGCATTTT. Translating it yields CATSRDLGAAGTSNQPQHF. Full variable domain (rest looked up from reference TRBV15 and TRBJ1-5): DAMVIQNPRYQVTQFGKPVTLSCSQTLNHNVMYWYQQKSSQAPKLLFHYYDKDFNNEADTPDNFQSRRPNTSFCFLDIRSPGLGDTAMYLCATSRDLGAAGTSNQPQHFGDGTRLSIL.

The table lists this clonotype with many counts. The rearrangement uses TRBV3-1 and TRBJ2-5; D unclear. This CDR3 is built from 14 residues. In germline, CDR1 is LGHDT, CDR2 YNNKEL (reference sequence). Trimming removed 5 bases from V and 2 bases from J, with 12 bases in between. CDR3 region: CASSSKDGQETQYF. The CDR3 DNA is TGTGCCAGCAGCTCCAAGGACGGACAAGAGACCCAGTACTTC.

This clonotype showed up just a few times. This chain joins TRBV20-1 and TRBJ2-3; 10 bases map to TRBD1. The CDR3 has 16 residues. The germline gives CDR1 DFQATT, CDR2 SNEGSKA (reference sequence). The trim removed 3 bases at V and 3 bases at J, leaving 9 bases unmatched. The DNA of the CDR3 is TGCAGTGCTAGGCCTCTCCGGGACAGGGGAACAGATACGCAGTATTTT. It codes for CSARPLRDRGTDTQYF.

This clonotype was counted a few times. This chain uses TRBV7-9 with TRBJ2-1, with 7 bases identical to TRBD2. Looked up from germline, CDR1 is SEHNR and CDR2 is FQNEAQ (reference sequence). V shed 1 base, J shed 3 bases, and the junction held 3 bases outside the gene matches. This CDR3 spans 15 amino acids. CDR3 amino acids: CASSLVAGRYNEQFF. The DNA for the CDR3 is TGTGCCAGCAGCTTAGTAGCGGGCCGCTACAATGAGCAGTTCTTC.

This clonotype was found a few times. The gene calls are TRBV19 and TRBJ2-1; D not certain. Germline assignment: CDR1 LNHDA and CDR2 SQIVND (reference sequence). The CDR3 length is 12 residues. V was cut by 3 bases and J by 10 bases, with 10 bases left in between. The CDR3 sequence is CASSILPEEQFF. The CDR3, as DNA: TGTGCCAGTAGTATCCTGCCAGAAGAGCAGTTCTTC.

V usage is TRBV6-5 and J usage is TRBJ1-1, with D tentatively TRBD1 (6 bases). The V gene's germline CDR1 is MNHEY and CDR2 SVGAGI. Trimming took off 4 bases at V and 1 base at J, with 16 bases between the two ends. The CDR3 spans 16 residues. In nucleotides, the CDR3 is TGTGCCAGCAGTTCACAAGGGGGGGTCGGGAACACTGAAGCTTTCTTT. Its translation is CASSSQGGVGNTEAFF.

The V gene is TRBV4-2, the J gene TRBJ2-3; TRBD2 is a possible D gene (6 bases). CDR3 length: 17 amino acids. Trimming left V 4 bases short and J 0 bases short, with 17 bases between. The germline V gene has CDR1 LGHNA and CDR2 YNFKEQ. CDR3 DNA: TGTGCCAGCAGCCCCCTTGTCGGGGACTCTAGCACAGATACGCAGTATTTT. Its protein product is CASSPLVGDSSTDTQYF.

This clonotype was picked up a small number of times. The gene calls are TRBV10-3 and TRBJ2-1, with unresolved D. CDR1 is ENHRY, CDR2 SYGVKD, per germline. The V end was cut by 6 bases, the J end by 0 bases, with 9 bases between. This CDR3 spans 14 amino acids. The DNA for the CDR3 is TGTGCCATCAGGCCGGAACTCTCCTACAATGAGCAGTTCTTC. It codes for CAIRPELSYNEQFF.

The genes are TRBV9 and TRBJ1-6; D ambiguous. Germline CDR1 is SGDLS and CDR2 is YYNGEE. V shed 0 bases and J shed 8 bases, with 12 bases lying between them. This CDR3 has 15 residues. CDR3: CASSVVDSDDSPLHF. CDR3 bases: TGTGCCAGCAGCGTAGTGGATAGTGATGATTCACCCCTCCACTTT.